These 2 T cell receptor beta chains share one sample of origin, sequenced in a study of tumor and adjacent non-tumor tissue in lung cancer. TCRbeta libraries were built with three rounds of nested PCR, modified from ARM-PCR. Each CDR3 protein is one row after TCRdb ran MiXCR on the multiplex PCR reads. The profile shows 70,000 to 90,000 distinct CDR3 sequences, 80% to 85% of them singletons. No cell sorting was done before RNA was extracted from the tissue. Input material: lung tumor tissue. These receptors originate from a woman aged 45 to 65 with non-small cell lung cancer.

There are a few counts of this clonotype. This may arise from a read error, as a much more abundant clone is one base away. Since the CDR3 does not end with the conserved phenylalanine or tryptophan, this likely comes from a read error. The chain has TRBV14 and TRBJ2-1; TRBD2 matches 10 bases. The germline gives CDR1 SGHDN, CDR2 FVKESK. The CDR3 runs 17 residues. V dropped 4 bases and J dropped 8; count of bases not matched to a gene: 14. CDR3 in amino acids: CASSPDIAGTSADEQFL. CDR3 nucleotide sequence: TGTGCCAGCAGCCCTGATATAGCCGGGACTAGCGCCGATGAGCAGTTCTTA.

About this clonotype itself: Since a much larger clone is just one base distant, this may be a read error. J is TRBJ2-7 and V is TRBV5-1, with TRBD1 as a possible D gene (5 bases). Germline V lookup: CDR1 SGHRS, CDR2 YFSETQ. Trimming removed 1 base at V and 3 bases at J, with 11 bases between. The CDR3 has 14 amino acids. The DNA of the CDR3 is TGCGCCAGCAGCTTGCAGGGCGAGGTCTACGAGCAGTACTTC. It codes for CASSLQGEVYEQYF.